In its sample, the clone carrying this T cell receptor beta chain was seen many times. Antigen: not known. Time point described: persistent/refractory GD, antithyroid drugs over 5 years with positive TRAb. RNA extracted from PBMCs served as the sequencing template. Diagnosing Graves' disease relied on the American Thyroid Association guidelines. Patients came from an endocrinology department in Xi'an, China. The sample is drawn from a study of regulatory T cells in long-lasting Graves disease. According to the study, TCR beta libraries were built with iRepertoire HTBI primers and CDR3-region Arm-PCR. In the authors' workflow: Identification across samples found about 61 TRBV and roughly 14 TRBJ segments. MiXCR was run by TCRdb on the multiplex PCR reads, yielding one entry per CDR3 protein. TCRdb's processing, not the authors', yielded these V and J calls. Among more than 300,000 distinct CDR3 sequences listed, 20% to 25% were seen once.

Study observations and caveats: Persistent Graves' disease cases displayed lower TCR diversity than newly diagnosed ones.

Sequencing used peripheral blood mononuclear cells (PBMCs), obtained when the disease was refractory, from a patient treated with antithyroid drugs. The sequence came from a woman aged 40 to 50 with Graves disease.

The CDR3 DNA reads as TGTGCCAGCAGTTTCTGGGACACCTCCTACGAGCAGTACTTC. It encodes CASSFWDTSYEQYF. J is TRBJ2-7 and V is TRBV12-3 or TRBV12-4; the D gene is possibly TRBD1 (6 bases). This CDR3 contains 14 residues. The V end lost 3 bases, the J end lost 0 bases, and 9 bases lay between the germline ends.